This TCR beta chain was retrieved from a study of T-cell reconstitution after alpha-beta-depleted transplantation in children. A few counts support this clonotype. What it binds is not known. The authors prepared the TCRbeta library with unique molecular identifiers. TCRdb reprocessed the PCR reads via MiXCR and lists one record per CDR3 protein. Altogether 250,000 to 300,000 distinct CDR3 sequences are present, around 7.3% being singletons, with the ten largest covering approximately 8.2%. Overall study findings and caveats: A year had passed since transplant, and T-cell counts and diversity by then came mostly from newly produced T cells. Alpha-beta T cells about two months after transplant reportedly derived from several hundred expanded graft clones.

CDR1 is MNHNY and CDR2 is SVGAGI in the germline V gene (reference sequence). The CDR3 extends over 12 amino acids. V lost 5 bases and J lost 9, with 13 bases in between. The source material was peripheral blood, sampled 360 days after TCRalphabeta/CD19-depleted stem cell transplant. The origin of this receptor is a female patient between 2 and 15 years old who had a stem cell transplant for Fanconi anemia, so the T cells may come from the graft donor. This chain joins TRBV6-6 and TRBJ2-5, with D hard to call. In DNA, the CDR3 is TGTGCCAGCAGTGGACCGAAGAACTCCCAGTACTTC. Translation: CASSGPKNSQYF.